Listed below are T cell receptor beta chains from one sample, sequenced in a study of T-cell memory formation after mild COVID-19. TCRdb redid the calling of the 5' RACE reads with MiXCR, one entry per CDR3 protein. Here the sample spans about 180,000 distinct CDR3 sequences, under 20% being singletons. The specimen sequenced was PBMCs or a T cell subset sorted from them (not recorded which). The receptors originated from an adult woman who had mild COVID-19 (a few samples of this study predate the infection). Cell type and time point are not known. The CDR3 runs from the conserved cysteine through the conserved F or W.

v_gene,CDR3aa
TRBV12-3/TRBV12-4,CASSPTRGRTEAFF
TRBV5-1,CASSKGPPGETQYF
TRBV5-1,CASSLVPRDSPRNTGELFF
TRBV7-8,CASTPPAGGRQFF
TRBV7-2,CASSLEAKGRILTDTQYF
TRBV5-1,CASRMVYRGAKNIQYF
TRBV5-1,CASSLDAGGPNTQYF
TRBV18,CASSPGMQSTEAFF
TRBV7-8,CASSLGRSGGSTDTQYF
TRBV7-2,CASSLKAGGINEQFF
TRBV5-4,CASSLQGLAGGNEQFF
TRBV7-3,CASSSGSGAPVF
TRBV7-2,CASSFWGQVGEQFF
TRBV6-5,CASSNTGPASVFF
TRBV7-2,CASSLEPGRGEQYF
TRBV2,CASSEERGQETQYF
TRBV30,CAWSVQGTGMLQYF